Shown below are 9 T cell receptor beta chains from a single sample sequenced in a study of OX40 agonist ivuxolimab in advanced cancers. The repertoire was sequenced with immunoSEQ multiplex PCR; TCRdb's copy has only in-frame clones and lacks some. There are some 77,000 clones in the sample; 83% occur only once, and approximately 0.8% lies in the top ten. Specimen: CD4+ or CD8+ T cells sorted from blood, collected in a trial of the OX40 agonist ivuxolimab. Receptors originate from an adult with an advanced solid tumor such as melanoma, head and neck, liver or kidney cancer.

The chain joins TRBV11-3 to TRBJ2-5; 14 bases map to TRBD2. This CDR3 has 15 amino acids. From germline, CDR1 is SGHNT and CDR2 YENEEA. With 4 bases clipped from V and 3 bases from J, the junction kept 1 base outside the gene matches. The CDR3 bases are TGTGCCAGCAGCTCGGGACTAGCGGGAGAAGAGACCCAGTACTTC. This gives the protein CASSSGLAGEETQYF.

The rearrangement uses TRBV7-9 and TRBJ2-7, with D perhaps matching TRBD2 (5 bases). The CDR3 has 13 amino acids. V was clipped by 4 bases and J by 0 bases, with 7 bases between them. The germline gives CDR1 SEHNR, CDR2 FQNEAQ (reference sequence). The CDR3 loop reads CASSSGISYEQYF. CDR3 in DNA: TGTGCCAGCAGCTCGGGAATCTCCTACGAGCAGTACTTC. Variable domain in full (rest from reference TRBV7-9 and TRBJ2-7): DTGVSQNPRHKITKRGQNVTFRCDPISEHNRLYWYRQTLGQGPEFLTYFQNEAQLEKSRLLSDRFSAERPKGSFSTLEIQRTEQGDSAMYLCASSSGISYEQYFGPGTRLTVT.

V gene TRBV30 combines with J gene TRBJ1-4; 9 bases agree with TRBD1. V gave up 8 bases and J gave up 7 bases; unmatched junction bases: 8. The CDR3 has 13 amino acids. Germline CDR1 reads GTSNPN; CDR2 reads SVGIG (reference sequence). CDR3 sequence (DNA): TGTGCCGGGAAACAGGGGGCGGGTGAAAAACTGTTTTTT. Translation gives CAGKQGAGEKLFF.

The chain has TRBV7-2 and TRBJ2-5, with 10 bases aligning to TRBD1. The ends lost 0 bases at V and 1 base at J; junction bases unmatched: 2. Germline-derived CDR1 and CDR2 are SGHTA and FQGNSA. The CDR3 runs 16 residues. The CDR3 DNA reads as TGTGCCAGCAGCTTAGCGAGGACAGGGGGCCAAGAGACCCAGTACTTC. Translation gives CASSLARTGGQETQYF.

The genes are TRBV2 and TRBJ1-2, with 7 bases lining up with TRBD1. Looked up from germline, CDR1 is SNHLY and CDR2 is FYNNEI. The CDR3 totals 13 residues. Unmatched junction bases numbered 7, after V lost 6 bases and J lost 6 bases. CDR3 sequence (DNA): TGTGCCAGCAGCCCCGGACAGGTGCATGGCTACACCTTC. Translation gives CASSPGQVHGYTF. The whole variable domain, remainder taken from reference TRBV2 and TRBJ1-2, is EPEVTQTPSHQVTQMGQEVILRCVPISNHLYFYWYRQILGQKVEFLVSFYNNEISEKSEIFDDQFSVERPDGSNFTLKIRSTKLEDSAMYFCASSPGQVHGYTFGSGTRLTVV.

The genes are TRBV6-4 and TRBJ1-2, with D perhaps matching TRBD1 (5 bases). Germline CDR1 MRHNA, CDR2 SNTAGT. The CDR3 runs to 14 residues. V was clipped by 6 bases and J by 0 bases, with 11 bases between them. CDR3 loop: CASRRDPSNYGYTF. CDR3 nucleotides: TGTGCCAGCAGGAGGGACCCCTCTAACTATGGCTACACCTTC.

The CDR3: CASSAQVSGNTIYF. The CDR3 DNA reads as TGTGCCAGCAGTGCCCAGGTCTCTGGAAACACCATATATTTT. The V gene is TRBV2, the J gene TRBJ1-3; the D is unclear. Germline lookup yields CDR1 SNHLY and CDR2 FYNNEI. The CDR3 extends over 14 amino acids. V dropped 4 bases and J dropped 0 bases, with 7 bases sitting between them. Full variable domain (outside the CDR3, taken from reference TRBV2 and TRBJ1-3): EPEVTQTPSHQVTQMGQEVILRCVPISNHLYFYWYRQILGQKVEFLVSFYNNEISEKSEIFDDQFSVERPDGSNFTLKIRSTKLEDSAMYFCASSAQVSGNTIYFGEGSWLTVV.

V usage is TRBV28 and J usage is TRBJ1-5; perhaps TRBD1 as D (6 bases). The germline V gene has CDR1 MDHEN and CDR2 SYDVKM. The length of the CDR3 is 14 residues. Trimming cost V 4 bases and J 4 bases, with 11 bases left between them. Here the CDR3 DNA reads TGTGCCAGCAGTTCCGGGACATCAAATCAGCCCCAGCATTTT. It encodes CASSSGTSNQPQHF.

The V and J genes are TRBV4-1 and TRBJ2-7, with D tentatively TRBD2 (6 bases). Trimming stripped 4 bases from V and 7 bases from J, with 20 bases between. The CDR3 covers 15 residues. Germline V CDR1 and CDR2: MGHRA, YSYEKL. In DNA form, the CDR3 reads TGCGCCAGCAGCCTCAATCTGGGTAGGGACTCGGAGCAGTACTTC. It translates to CASSLNLGRDSEQYF.